What follows is one TCR beta chain and its context. TCRdb's copy holds only in-frame clones and misses some; the assay was immunoSEQ multiplex PCR. The top ten clones hold about 32% of a sample with about 20,000 clones, less than 90% of them seen once. The sample belongs to a study of control samples from healthy donors and cancer patients. CDR1 is MNHEY and CDR2 is SMNVEV in the germline V gene (reference sequence). CDR3 length: 15 amino acids. Deletions cut 2 bases from V and 1 base from J, with 11 bases between. Source material: PBMCs. The TCR originated in a man between 60 and 75 years old with head and neck cancer. The chain is built from TRBV27 and TRBJ2-5; TRBD1 might be the D (6 bases). DNA of the CDR3: TGTGCCAGCAGTTTAGAAGACAGGATCCAAGAGACCCAGTACTTC. As protein: CASSLEDRIQETQYF.